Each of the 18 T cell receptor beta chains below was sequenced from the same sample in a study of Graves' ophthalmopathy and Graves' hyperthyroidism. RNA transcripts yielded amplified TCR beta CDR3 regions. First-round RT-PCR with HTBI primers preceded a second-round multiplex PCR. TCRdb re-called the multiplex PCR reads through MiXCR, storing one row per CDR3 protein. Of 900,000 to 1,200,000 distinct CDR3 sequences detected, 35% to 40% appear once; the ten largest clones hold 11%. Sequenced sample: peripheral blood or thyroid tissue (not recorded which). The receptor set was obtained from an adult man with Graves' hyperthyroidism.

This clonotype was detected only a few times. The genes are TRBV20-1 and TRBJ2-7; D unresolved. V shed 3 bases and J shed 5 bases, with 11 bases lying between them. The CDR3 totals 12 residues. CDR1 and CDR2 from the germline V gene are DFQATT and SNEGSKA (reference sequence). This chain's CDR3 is CSARFMDDEQYF. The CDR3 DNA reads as TGCAGTGCTAGGTTTATGGACGACGAGCAGTACTTC.

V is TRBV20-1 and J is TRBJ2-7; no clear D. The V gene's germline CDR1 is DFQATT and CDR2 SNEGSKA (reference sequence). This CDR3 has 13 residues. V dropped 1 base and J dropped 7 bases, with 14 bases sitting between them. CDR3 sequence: CSARAPTYLEQYF. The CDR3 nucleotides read TGCAGTGCTAGAGCCCCGACCTACTTGGAGCAGTACTTC.

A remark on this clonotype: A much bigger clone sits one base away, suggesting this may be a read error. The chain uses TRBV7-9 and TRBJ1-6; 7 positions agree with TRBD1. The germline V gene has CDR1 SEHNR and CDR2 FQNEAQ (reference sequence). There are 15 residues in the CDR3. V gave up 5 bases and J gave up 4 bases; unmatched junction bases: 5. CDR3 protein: CASSPGQLYNSPLHF. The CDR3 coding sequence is TGTGCCAGCAGCCCGGGACAGTTGTATAATTCACCCCTCCACTTT.

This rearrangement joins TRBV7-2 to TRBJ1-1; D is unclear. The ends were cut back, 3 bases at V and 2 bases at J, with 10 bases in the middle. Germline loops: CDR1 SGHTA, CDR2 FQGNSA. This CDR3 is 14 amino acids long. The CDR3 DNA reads TGTGCCAGCAGCTTGGAGCCACACAACACTGAAGCTTTCTTT. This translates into CASSLEPHNTEAFF.

The CDR3 nucleotides read TGTGCCAGCAGCTCACGACTAGCGGGGCCCCAGTACTTC. This encodes CASSSRLAGPQYF. The chain has TRBV7-2 and TRBJ2-5; 11 bases are shared with TRBD2. Losses at the gene ends were 4 bases for V and 9 bases for J; bases not matched to a gene: 4. Germline assignment: CDR1 SGHTA and CDR2 FQGNSA. This CDR3 spans 13 amino acids.

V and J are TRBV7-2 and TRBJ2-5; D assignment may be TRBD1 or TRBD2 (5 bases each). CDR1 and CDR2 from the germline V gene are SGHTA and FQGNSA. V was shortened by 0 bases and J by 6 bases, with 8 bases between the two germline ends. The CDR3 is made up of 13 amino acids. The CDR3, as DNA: TGTGCCAGCAGCTTAGCGACGGGACAGACCCAGTACTTC. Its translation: CASSLATGQTQYF.

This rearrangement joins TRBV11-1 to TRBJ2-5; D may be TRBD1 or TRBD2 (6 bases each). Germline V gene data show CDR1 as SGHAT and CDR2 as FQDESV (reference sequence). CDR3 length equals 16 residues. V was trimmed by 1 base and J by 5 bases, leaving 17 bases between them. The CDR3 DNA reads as TGTGCCAGCAGCTTAGGTTTAGGGGGGTCACGCGAGACCCAGTACTTC. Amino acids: CASSLGLGGSRETQYF.

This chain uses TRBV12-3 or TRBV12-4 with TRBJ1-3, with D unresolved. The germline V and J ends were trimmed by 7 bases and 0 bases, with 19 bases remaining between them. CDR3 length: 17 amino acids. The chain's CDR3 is CASTPRREFYSGNTIYF. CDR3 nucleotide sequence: TGTGCCAGCACCCCCCGGCGAGAGTTCTACTCTGGAAACACCATATATTTT.

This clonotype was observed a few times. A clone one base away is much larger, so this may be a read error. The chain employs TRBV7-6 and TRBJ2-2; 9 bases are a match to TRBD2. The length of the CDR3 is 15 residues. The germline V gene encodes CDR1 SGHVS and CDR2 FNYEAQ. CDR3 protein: CASSLAGLNAGELFF. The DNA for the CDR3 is TGTGCCAGCAGCCTAGCGGGATTAAACGCCGGGGAGCTGTTTTTT.

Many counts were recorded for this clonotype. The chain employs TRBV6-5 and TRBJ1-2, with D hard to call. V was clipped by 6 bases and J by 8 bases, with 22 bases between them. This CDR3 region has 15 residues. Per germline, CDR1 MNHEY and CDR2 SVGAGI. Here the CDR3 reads CASSPRTVWDRGYTF. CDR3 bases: TGTGCCAGCAGCCCAAGGACGGTGTGGGATCGGGGCTACACCTTC.

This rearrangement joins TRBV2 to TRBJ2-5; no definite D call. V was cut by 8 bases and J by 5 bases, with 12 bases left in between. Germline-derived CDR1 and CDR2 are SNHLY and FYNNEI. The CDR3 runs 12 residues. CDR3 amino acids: CASLRQMETQYF. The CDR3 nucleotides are TGTGCCAGCCTAAGACAAATGGAGACCCAGTACTTC. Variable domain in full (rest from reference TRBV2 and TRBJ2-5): EPEVTQTPSHQVTQMGQEVILRCVPISNHLYFYWYRQILGQKVEFLVSFYNNEISEKSEIFDDQFSVERPDGSNFTLKIRSTKLEDSAMYFCASLRQMETQYFGPGTRLLVL.

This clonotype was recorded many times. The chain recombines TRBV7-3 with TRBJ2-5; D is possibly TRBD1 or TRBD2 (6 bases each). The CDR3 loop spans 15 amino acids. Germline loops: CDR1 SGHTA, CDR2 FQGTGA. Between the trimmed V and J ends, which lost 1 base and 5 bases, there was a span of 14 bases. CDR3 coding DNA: TGTGCCAGCAGCTTAAGGGGGGCATTCGAGGAGACCCAGTACTTC. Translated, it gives CASSLRGAFEETQYF.

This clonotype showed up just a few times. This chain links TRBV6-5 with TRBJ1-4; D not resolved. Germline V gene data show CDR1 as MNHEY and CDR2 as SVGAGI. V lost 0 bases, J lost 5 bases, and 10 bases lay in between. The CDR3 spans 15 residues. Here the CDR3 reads CASSYSGDGNEKLFF. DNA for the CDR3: TGTGCCAGCAGTTACTCCGGCGACGGGAATGAAAAACTGTTTTTT.

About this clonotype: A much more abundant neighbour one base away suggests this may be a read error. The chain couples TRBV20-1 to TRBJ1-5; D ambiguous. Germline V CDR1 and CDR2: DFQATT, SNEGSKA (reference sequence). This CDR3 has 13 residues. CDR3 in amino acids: CSAIRGLNQHQHF. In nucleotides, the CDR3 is TGCAGTGCTATCCGAGGGCTCAATCAGCACCAGCATTTT.

Here the CDR3 reads CASSYSAQLVYQPQHF. CDR3 sequence (DNA): TGTGCCAGCAGTTACTCGGCCCAGCTGGTCTATCAGCCCCAGCATTTT. The chain carries TRBV6-5 and TRBJ1-5; D gene unclear. Trimming cost V 0 bases and J 5 bases, with 14 bases left between them. Per germline, CDR1 MNHEY and CDR2 SVGAGI. This CDR3 spans 16 amino acids.

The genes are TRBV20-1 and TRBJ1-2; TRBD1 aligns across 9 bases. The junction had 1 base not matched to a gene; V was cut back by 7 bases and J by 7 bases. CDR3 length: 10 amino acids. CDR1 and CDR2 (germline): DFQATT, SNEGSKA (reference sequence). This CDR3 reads CSDRGLGYTF. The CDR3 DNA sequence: TGCAGTGACAGGGGGCTTGGCTACACCTTC.

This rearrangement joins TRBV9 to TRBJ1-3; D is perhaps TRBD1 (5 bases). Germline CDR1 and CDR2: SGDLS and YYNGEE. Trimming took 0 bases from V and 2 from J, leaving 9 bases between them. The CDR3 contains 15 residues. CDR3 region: CASSVGGVAGNTIYF. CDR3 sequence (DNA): TGTGCCAGCAGCGTAGGAGGGGTAGCTGGAAACACCATATATTTT.

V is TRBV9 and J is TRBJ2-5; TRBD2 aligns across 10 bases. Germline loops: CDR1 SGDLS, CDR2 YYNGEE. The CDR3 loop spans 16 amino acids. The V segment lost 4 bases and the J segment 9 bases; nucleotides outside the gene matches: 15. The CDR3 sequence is CASSQASGSGREAQYF. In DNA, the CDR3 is TGTGCCAGCAGCCAGGCTAGCGGGAGTGGTCGGGAGGCCCAGTACTTC.